The 9 T cell receptor beta chains given below trace back to one sample, sequenced in a study of human T cells and chemical hapten exposure. TCRdb itself ran the RACE reads through MiXCR, one entry per CDR3 protein. This sample carries some 57,000 distinct CDR3 sequences, more than 9% of them seen once, and the ten largest clones take over 1.5%. Documented time point: patch test 2, 6 weeks after DPC sensitization. The treatment was: therapeutic diphenylcyclopropenone sensitization with weekly scalp DPC. Specimen: whole blood, collected in connection with sensitization to the hapten diphenylcyclopropenone (DPC). The receptors were sampled from a woman in her forties or fifties with alopecia areata. Some clones in this sample may be carry-over from other donors' samples.

This clonotype was detected ten times or more. The CDR3 DNA sequence: TGTGCCAGCAGCTTTACTAGAGTAGAGACCCAGTACTTC. The encoded protein is CASSFTRVETQYF. The chain is built from TRBV7-6 and TRBJ2-5; tentatively, D is TRBD2 (5 bases). The V end lost 3 bases, the J end lost 4 bases, and 9 bases lay between the germline ends. CDR3 length: 13 amino acids. CDR1 is SGHVS, CDR2 FNYEAQ, per germline.

V and J are TRBV7-2 and TRBJ2-3; no reliable D call. V lost 5 bases to trimming and J lost 0 bases, with 9 bases between them. This CDR3 spans 14 amino acids. Germline V gives CDR1 SGHTA, CDR2 FQGNSA. As DNA, the CDR3 is TGTGCCAGCAGCCCCCTAGTTAGCACAGATACGCAGTATTTT. It encodes CASSPLVSTDTQYF.

This clonotype was seen repeatedly, ten times or more. The chain carries TRBV28 and TRBJ2-5, with D unresolved. V lost 5 bases and J lost 2, with 12 bases in between. The CDR3 consists of 14 residues. The germline gives CDR1 MDHEN, CDR2 SYDVKM. CDR3 region: CASSRASLQETQYF. The DNA for the CDR3 is TGTGCCAGCAGTAGGGCCAGCCTACAAGAGACCCAGTACTTC.

The chain joins TRBV3-1 to TRBJ2-7, with TRBD1 matching over 8 bases. CDR1 is LGHDT, CDR2 YNNKEL, per germline (reference sequence). Germline trimming cut 3 bases from V and 2 bases from J; bases unmatched to any gene: 9. CDR3 length: 16 residues. As DNA, the CDR3 is TGTGCCAGCAGCCACCGGGACAGGCGATTAACCTACGAGCAGTACTTC. Translation: CASSHRDRRLTYEQYF.

This clonotype has just a few counts. CDR3 loop: CASSLRLSGANVLTF. In DNA form, the CDR3 reads TGTGCCAGCAGCCTCCGATTGTCTGGGGCCAACGTCCTGACTTTC. V gene TRBV14 combines with J gene TRBJ2-6; D is unclear. The CDR3 loop spans 15 amino acids. V was pared by 4 bases and J by 1 base, with 8 bases between. Germline V gives CDR1 SGHDN, CDR2 FVKESK.

The chain uses TRBV28 and TRBJ1-4; weak D call: TRBD1 (6 bases). Per germline, CDR1 MDHEN and CDR2 SYDVKM. The V end was cut by 6 bases, the J end by 4 bases, with 15 bases between. This CDR3 comprises 15 residues. Here the CDR3 DNA reads TGTGCCAGCAGCCTAGACAGGAGGGGTAATGAAAAACTGTTTTTT. Its translation is CASSLDRRGNEKLFF.

This clonotype turned up a few times. J is TRBJ2-2 and V is TRBV6-1, with 7 bases that match TRBD1. The CDR3 is made up of 14 amino acids. Germline CDR1 MNHNS, CDR2 SASEGT. Losses at the gene ends were 3 bases for V and 6 bases for J; bases not matched to a gene: 4. The CDR3 protein is CASSETGRAGELFF. As DNA, the CDR3 is TGTGCCAGCAGTGAGACAGGGCGTGCCGGGGAGCTGTTTTTT.

This clonotype showed up many times. The V and J genes are TRBV12-3 or TRBV12-4 and TRBJ1-5; the D is unclear. V shed 5 bases and J shed 9 bases, with 11 bases lying between them. The CDR3 loop spans 12 amino acids. For the CDR3, the DNA is TGTGCCAGCAGTCCCACCTCCTCGCCCCAGCATTTT. Its translation is CASSPTSSPQHF.

At least ten counts were recorded for this clonotype. V is TRBV19 and J is TRBJ2-1; 7 bases line up with TRBD2. Germline V gives CDR1 LNHDA, CDR2 SQIVND (reference sequence). V was clipped by 5 bases and J by 2 bases; unmatched bases: 6. This CDR3 has 15 residues. The CDR3 region is CASSPPGGAYNEQFF. CDR3 nucleotide sequence: TGTGCCAGTAGTCCCCCGGGGGGAGCCTACAATGAGCAGTTCTTC. Full variable domain (outside the CDR3, taken from reference TRBV19 and TRBJ2-1): DGGITQSPKYLFRKEGQNVTLSCEQNLNHDAMYWYRQDPGQGLRLIYYSQIVNDFQKGDIAEGYSVSREKKESFPLTVTSAQKNPTAFYLCASSPPGGAYNEQFFGPGTRLTVL.